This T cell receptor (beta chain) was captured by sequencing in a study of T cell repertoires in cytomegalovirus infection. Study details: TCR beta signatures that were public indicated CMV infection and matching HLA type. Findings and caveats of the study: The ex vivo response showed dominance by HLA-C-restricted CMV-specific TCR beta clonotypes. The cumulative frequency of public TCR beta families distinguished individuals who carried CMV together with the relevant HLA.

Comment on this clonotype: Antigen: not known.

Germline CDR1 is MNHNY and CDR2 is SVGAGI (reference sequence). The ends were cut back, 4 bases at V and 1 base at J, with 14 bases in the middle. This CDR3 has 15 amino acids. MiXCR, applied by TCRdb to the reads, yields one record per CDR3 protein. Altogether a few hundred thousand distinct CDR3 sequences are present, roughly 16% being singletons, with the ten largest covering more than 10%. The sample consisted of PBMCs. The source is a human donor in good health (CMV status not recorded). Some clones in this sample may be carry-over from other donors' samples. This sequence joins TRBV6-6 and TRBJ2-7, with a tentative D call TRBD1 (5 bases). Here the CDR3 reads CASSSQGSRSYEQYF. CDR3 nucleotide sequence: TGTGCCAGCAGTTCCCAGGGCTCAAGGTCCTACGAGCAGTACTTC.